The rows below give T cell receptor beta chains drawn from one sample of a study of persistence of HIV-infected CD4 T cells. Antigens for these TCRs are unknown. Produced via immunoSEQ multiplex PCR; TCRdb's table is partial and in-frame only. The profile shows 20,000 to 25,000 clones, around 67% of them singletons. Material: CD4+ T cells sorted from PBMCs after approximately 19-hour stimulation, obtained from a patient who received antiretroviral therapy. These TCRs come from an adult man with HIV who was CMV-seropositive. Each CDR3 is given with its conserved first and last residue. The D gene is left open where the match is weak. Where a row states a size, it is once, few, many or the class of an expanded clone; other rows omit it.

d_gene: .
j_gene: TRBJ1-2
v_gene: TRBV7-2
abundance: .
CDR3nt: TGTGCCAGCAGCTTAGAGGTCCCCGCGTACGGTGGCTACACCTTC
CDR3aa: CASSLEVPAYGGYTF

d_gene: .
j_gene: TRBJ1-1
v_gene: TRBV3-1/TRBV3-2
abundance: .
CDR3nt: TGTGCCAGCAGCCAAGGTTTGAGGACAGTCATGAACACTGAAGCTTTCTTT
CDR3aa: CASSQGLRTVMNTEAFF

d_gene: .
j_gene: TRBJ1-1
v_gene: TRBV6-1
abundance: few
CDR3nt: TGTGCCAGCAGTGAAAAAAAGACAGGCGGAGCTGAAGCTTTCTTT
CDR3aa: CASSEKKTGGAEAFF

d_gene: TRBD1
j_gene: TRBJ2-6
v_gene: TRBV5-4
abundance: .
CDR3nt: TGTGCCAGCGAACAGGGGGCTGGCTCTGGGGCCAACGTCCTGACTTTC
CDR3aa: CASEQGAGSGANVLTF

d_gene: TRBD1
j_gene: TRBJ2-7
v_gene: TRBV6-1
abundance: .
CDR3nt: TGTGCCAGCAGTGAAGCGAAGGACAGGGGGCGACACGAGCAGTACTTC
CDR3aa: CASSEAKDRGRHEQYF

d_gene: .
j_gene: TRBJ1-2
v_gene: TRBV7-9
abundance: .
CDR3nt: TGTGCCAGCAGCACGGCAGGACAAACGACAGACTATGGCTACACCTTC
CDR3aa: CASSTAGQTTDYGYTF

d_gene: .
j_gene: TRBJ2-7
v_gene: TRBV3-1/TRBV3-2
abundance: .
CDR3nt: TGTGCCAGCAGCCAACAGACAAACTCCTACGAGCAGTACTTC
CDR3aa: CASSQQTNSYEQYF

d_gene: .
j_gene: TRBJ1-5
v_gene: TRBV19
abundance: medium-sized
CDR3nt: TGTGCCAGTAGTATAGCAGGGAATCAGCCCCAGCATTTT
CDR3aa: CASSIAGNQPQHF

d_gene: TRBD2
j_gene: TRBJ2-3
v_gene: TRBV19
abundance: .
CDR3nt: TGTGCCAGTACCCCGGGCAGTAGCGGGGGGATTTCAGATACGCAGTATTTT
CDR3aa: CASTPGSSGGISDTQYF

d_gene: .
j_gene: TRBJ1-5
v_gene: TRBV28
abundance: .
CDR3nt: TGTGCCAGCAGGTATTTTCGTCAGGGAGGTGGCAATCAGCCCCAGCATTTT
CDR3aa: CASRYFRQGGGNQPQHF

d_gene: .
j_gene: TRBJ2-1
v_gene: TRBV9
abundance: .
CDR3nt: TGTGCCAGCAGCGTAGGGGTTGGAATGGAGCAGTTCTTC
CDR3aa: CASSVGVGMEQFF

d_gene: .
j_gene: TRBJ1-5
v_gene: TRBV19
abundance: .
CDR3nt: TGTGCCAGTAGTGGGGGGGGTCGCAATCAGCCCCAGCATTTT
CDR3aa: CASSGGGRNQPQHF